Described below is a single T cell receptor (beta chain) sequence and its context. Antigen: not known. All donors were healthy, and all were Caucasian. This specimen belongs to a study of identical twins. Broader study findings: Twin sharing of out-of-frame TCR alpha was underestimated by models in monozygotic pairs.

Template switching, a step in the protocol, added a universal primer site, and cDNA carried unique molecular identifiers. TCRdb called the 5' RACE reads again in MiXCR, with one record for every CDR3 protein. This sample carries 1.5 million to 2 million distinct CDR3 sequences, 32% of them seen once, and the ten largest clones take less than 0.35%. In germline, CDR1 is MDHEN, CDR2 SYDVKM. The CDR3 is 14 residues long. The V end lost 3 bases, the J end lost 3 bases, and 11 bases lay between the germline ends. This sequence originates from a newborn girl in good health. This rearrangement joins TRBV28 to TRBJ1-2; tentative D call: TRBD1 (5 bases). The sample taken for sequencing was cord blood. The CDR3 DNA follows: TGTGCCAGCAGTTTGCGGACAACCCACTATGGCTACACCTTC. This codes for CASSLRTTHYGYTF.